This T cell receptor beta chain emerged from a study of regulatory T cells in long-lasting Graves disease. Overall study context: Under 3 months of antithyroid drugs had been taken by newly diagnosed Graves' patients.

This CDR3 is 14 amino acids long. Looked up from germline, CDR1 is KGHSH and CDR2 is LQKENI. General observations from the study: TRBV28, TRBJ1-2 and TRBJ2-5 were favored in persistent disease.

Time point defined: newly diagnosed GD, antithyroid drugs for less than 3 months. The TCR library was prepared using RNA isolated from PBMCs. Notes on this clonotype: Its antigen is unknown. One end of the junction fails to match germline, which may point to a read error.

Researchers made TCR beta libraries by using iRepertoire HTBI primers and running Arm-PCR on CDR3 regions. Methods used by the authors: The study identified 55 to 80 TRBV and 11 to 15 TRBJ segments across samples. MiXCR was run by TCRdb on the multiplex PCR reads, yielding one entry per CDR3 protein. The V and J calls and clone size are TCRdb's, not the authors'. Seen here are about 530,000 distinct CDR3 sequences, roughly a sixth observed once, and the top ten hold approximately 25%. This same sample was also taken into another study, of T cells in Graves' hyperthyroidism and ophthalmopathy.

The sequence came from a woman aged 35-65 years with Graves disease. V is TRBV18 and J is TRBJ1-1; D perhaps matches TRBD1 (5 bases). The source material was peripheral blood mononuclear cells (PBMCs), sampled at new diagnosis, from a patient treated with antithyroid drugs. In DNA form, the CDR3 reads TGTGCCAGCTCCCCACAGGAGCAAAACACTGAAGCTTCCTTT. Amino acid sequence: CASSPQEQNTEASF.